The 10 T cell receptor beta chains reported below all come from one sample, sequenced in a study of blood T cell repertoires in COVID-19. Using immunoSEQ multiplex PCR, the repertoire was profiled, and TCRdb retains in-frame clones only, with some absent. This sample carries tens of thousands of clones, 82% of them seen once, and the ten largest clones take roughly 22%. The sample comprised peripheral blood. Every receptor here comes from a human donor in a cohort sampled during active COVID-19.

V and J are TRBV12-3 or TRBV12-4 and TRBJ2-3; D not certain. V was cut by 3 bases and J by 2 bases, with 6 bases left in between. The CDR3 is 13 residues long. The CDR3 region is CASSFGDTDTQYF. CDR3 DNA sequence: TGTGCCAGCAGTTTCGGAGACACAGATACGCAGTATTTT.

Here the CDR3 DNA reads TGTGCCAGCAGCTTGGTAGGACGAGGGCCCGGGGAGCTGTTTTTT. The encoded protein is CASSLVGRGPGELFF. The chain employs TRBV5-6 and TRBJ2-2, with a possible D match to TRBD2 (5 bases). Looked up from germline, CDR1 is SGHDT and CDR2 is YYEEEE. V shed 0 bases and J shed 6 bases, with 12 bases lying between them. The CDR3 runs to 15 residues.

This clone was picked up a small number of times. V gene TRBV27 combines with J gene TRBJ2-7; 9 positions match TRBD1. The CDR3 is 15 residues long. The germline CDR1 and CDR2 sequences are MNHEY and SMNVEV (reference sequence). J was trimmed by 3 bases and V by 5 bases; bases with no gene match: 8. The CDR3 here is CASSEWGTGNYEQYF. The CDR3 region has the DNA TGTGCCAGCAGTGAATGGGGGACAGGGAACTACGAGCAGTACTTC.

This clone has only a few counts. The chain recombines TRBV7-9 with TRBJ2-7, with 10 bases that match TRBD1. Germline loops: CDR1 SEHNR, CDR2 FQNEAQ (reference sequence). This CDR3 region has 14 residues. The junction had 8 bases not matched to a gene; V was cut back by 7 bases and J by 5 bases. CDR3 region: CASNRDRGHHEQYF. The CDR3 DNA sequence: TGTGCCAGCAACCGGGACAGGGGACACCACGAGCAGTACTTC.

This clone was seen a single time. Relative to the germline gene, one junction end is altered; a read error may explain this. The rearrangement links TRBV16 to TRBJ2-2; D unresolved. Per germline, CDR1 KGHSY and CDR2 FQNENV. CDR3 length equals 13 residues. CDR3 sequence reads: CASSQSNNGELFF. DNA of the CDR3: TGTGCCAGCAGCCAATCGAACAACGGGGAGCTGTTTTTT. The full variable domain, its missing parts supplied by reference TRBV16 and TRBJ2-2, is GEEVAQTPKHLVRGEGQKAKLYCAPIKGHSYVFWYQQVLKNEFKFLISFQNENVFDETGMPKERFSAKCLPNSPCSLEIQATKLEDSAVYFCASSQSNNGELFFGEGSRLTVL.

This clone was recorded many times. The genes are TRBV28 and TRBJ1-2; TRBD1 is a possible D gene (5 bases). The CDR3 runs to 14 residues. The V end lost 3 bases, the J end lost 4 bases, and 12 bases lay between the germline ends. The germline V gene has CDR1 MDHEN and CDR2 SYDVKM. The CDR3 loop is CASSFPGLIYGYTF. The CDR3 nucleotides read TGTGCCAGCAGTTTTCCAGGGCTGATCTATGGCTACACCTTC.

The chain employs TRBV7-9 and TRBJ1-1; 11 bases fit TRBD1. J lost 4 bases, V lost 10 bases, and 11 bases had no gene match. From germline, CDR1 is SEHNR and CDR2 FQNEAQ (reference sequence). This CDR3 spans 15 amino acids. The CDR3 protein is CATRRDRGLVTEAFF. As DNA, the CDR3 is TGTGCCACCCGGCGGGACAGGGGGTTAGTCACTGAAGCTTTCTTT.

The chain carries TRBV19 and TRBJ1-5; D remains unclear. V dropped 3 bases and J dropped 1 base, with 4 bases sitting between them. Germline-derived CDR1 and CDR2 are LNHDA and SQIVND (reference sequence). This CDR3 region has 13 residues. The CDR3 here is CASSIQSNQPQHF. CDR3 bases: TGTGCCAGTAGTATTCAGAGCAATCAGCCCCAGCATTTT.

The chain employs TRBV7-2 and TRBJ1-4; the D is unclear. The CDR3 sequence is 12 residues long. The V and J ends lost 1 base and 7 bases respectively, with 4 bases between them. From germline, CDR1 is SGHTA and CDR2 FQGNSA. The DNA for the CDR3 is TGTGCCAGCAGCTTAGACGGTGAAAAACTGTTTTTT. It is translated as CASSLDGEKLFF.

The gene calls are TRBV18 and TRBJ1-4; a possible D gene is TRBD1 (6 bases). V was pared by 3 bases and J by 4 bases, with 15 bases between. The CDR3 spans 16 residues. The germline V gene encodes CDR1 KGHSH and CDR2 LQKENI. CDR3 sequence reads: CASSPNRDRLNEKLFF. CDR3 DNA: TGTGCCAGCTCACCTAACCGAGACAGGCTTAATGAAAAACTGTTTTTT.